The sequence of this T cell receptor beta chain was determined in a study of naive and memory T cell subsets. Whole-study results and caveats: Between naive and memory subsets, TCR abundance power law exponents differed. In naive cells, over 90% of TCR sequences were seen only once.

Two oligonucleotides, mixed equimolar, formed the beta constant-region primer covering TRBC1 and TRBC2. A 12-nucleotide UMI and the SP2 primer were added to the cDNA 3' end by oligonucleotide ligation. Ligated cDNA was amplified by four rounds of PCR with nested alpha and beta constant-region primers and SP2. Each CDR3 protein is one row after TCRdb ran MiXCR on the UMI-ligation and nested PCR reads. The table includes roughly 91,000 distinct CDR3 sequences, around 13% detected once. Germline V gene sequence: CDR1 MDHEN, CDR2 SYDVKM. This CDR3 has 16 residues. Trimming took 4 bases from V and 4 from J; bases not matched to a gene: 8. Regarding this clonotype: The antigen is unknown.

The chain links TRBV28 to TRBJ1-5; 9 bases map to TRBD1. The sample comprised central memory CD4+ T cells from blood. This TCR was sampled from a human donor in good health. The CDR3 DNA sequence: TGTGCCAGCAGTTCCATTGGGACAGGGATAAATCAGCCCCAGCATTTT. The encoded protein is CASSSIGTGINQPQHF.